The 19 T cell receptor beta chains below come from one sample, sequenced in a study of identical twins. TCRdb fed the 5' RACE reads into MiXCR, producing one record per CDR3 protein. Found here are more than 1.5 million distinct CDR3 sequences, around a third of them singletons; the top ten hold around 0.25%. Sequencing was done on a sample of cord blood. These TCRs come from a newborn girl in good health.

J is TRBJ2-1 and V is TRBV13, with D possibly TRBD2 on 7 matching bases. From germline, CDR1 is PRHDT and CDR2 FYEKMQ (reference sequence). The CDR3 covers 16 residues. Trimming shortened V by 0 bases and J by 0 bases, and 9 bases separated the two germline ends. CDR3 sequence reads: CASSLGRGASYNEQFF. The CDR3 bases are TGTGCCAGCAGCTTAGGCCGGGGGGCCTCCTACAATGAGCAGTTCTTC.

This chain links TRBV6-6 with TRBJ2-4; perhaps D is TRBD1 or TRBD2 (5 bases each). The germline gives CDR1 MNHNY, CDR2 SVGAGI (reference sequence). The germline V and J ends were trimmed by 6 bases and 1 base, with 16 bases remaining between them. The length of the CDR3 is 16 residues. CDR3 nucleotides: TGTGCCAGCAGCTCTACTGAGGGGCGGGCCAAAAACATTCAGTACTTC. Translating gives CASSSTEGRAKNIQYF.

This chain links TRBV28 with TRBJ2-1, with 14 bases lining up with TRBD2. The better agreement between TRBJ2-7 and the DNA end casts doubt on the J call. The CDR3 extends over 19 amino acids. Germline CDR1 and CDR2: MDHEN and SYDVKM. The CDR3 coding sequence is TGTGCCAGCAGTTTTAAAGGGACTAGCGGGAGATGGGGCTACAATGAGCAGTACTTC. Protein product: CASSFKGTSGRWGYNEQYF.

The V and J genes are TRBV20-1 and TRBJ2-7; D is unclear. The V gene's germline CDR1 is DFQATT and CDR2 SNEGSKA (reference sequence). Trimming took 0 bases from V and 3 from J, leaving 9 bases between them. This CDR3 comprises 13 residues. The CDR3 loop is CSAREGFLYEQYF. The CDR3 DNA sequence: TGCAGTGCTAGAGAGGGGTTCCTCTACGAGCAGTACTTC.

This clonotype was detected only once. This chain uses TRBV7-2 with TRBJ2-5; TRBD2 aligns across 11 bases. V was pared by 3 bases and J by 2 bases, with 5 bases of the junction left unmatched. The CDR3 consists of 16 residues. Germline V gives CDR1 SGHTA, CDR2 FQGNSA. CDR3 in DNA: TGTGCCAGCAGCTTCGCTAGCGGGGGGTATCAAGAGACCCAGTACTTC. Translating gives CASSFASGGYQETQYF. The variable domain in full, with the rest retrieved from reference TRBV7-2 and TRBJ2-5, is GAGVSQSPSNKVTEKGKDVELRCDPISGHTALYWYRQSLGQGLEFLIYFQGNSAPDKSGLPSDRFSAERTGGSVSTLTIQRTQQEDSAVYLCASSFASGGYQETQYFGPGTRLLVL.

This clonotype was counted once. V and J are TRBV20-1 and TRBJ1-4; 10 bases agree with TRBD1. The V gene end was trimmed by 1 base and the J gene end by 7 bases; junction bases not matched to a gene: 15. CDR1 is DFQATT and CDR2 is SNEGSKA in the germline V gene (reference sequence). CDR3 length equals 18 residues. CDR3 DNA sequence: TGCAGTGCTAGAGCCCAGGACAGGGGGGTCTCGGCGGGTGAAAAACTGTTTTTT. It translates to CSARAQDRGVSAGEKLFF.

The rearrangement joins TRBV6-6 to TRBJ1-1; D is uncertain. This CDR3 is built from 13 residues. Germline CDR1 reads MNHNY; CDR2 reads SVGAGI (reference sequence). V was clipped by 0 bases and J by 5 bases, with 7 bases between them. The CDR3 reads CASSYSGRTEAFF. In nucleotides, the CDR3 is TGTGCCAGCAGTTACTCCGGACGGACTGAAGCTTTCTTT.

CDR3 nucleotide sequence: TGTGCCAGCAGTTACTTACAGAGCTCCTACAATGAGCAGTTCTTC. Protein: CASSYLQSSYNEQFF. V and J are TRBV6-2 or TRBV6-3 and TRBJ2-1; D unresolved. Germline-derived CDR1 and CDR2 are MNHEY and SVGEGT. This CDR3 spans 15 amino acids. The germline V and J ends were trimmed by 1 base and 0 bases, with 7 bases remaining between them.

The CDR3 reads CASNGPETQYF. DNA of the CDR3: TGCGCCAGCAATGGCCCGGAGACCCAGTACTTC. This sequence joins TRBV5-1 and TRBJ2-5; D is unresolved. V was shortened by 6 bases and J by 5 bases, with 8 bases between the two germline ends. Per germline, CDR1 SGHRS and CDR2 YFSETQ. The CDR3 is 11 amino acids.

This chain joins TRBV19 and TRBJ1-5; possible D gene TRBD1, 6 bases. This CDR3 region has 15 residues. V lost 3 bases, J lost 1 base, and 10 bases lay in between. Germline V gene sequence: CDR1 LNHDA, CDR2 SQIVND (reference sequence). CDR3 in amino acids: CASSIVRGSNQPQHF. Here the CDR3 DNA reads TGTGCCAGTAGTATCGTAAGGGGGAGCAATCAGCCCCAGCATTTT.

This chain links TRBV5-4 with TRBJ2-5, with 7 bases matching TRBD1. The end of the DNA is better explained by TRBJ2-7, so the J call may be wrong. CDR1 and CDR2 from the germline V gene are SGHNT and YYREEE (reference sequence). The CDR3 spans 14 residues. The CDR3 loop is CASSSPGQNHEQYF. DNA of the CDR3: TGTGCCAGCAGCTCACCGGGACAGAACCACGAGCAGTACTTC.

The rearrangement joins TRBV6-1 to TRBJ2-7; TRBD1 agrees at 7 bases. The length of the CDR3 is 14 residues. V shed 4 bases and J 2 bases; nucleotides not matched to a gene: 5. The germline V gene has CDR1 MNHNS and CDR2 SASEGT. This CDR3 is CASSGSQGAYEQYF. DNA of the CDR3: TGTGCCAGCAGTGGATCCCAGGGGGCCTACGAGCAGTACTTC.

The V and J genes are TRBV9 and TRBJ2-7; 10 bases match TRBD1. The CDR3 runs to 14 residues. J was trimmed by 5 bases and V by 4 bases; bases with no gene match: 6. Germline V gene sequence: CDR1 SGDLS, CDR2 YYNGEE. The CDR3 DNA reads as TGTGCCAGCAGCCACCCGACAGGGGGCAACGAGCAGTACTTC. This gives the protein CASSHPTGGNEQYF.

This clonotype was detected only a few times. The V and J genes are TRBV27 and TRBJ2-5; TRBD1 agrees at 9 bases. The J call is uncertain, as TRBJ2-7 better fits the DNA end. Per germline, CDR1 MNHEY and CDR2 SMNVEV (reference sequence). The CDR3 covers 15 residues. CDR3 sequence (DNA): TGTGCCAGCAGTGGGCCGGGACAGGGCAAGTACGAGCAGTACTTC. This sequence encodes CASSGPGQGKYEQYF.

The CDR3 region has the DNA TGCAGTGCTAGAAGCAGCTCCAATTCACCCCTCCACTTT. Its translation: CSARSSSNSPLHF. This chain joins TRBV20-1 and TRBJ1-6; D gene ambiguous. Germline lookup yields CDR1 DFQATT and CDR2 SNEGSKA (reference sequence). Deletions cut 2 bases from V and 7 bases from J, with 9 bases between. The CDR3 loop spans 13 amino acids.

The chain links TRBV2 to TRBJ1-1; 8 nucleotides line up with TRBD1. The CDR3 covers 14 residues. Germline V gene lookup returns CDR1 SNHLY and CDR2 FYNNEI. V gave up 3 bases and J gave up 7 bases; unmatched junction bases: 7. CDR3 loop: CASSDRTGTGEAFF. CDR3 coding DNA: TGTGCCAGCAGTGACCGGACAGGGACTGGTGAAGCTTTCTTT.

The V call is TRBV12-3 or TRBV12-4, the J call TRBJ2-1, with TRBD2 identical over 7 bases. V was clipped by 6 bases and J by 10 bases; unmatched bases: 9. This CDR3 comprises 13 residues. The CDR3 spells CASSLRGVQEQFF. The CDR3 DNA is TGTGCCAGCAGCTTACGGGGGGTTCAGGAGCAGTTCTTC.

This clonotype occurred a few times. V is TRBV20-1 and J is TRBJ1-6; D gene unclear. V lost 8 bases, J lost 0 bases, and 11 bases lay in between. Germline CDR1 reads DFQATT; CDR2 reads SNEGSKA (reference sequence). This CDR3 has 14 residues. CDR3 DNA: TGCAGTACCGGACGGAGCTCCTATAATTCACCCCTCCACTTT. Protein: CSTGRSSYNSPLHF.

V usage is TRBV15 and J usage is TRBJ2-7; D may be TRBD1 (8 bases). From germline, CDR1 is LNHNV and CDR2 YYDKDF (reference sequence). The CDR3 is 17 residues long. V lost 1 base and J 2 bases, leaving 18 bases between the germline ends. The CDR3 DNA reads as TGTGCCACCAGCAGAGCAAAAGGACAGGGAGGGACCTACGAGCAGTACTTC. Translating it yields CATSRAKGQGGTYEQYF.